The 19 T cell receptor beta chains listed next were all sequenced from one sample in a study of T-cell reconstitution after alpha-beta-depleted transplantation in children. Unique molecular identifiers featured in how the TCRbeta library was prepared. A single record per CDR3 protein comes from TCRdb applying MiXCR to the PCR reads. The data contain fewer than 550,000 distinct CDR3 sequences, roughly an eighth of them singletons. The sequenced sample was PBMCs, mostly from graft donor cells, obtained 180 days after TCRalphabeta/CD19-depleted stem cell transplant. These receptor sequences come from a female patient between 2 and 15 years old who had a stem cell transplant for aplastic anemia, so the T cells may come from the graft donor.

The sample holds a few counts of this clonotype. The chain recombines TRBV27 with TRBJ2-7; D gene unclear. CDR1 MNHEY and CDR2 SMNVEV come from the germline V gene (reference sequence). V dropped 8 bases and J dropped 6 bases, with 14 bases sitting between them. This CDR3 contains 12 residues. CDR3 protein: CASPPDKCEQYV. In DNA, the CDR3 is TGTGCCAGCCCACCAGATAAGTGCGAGCAGTACGTC.

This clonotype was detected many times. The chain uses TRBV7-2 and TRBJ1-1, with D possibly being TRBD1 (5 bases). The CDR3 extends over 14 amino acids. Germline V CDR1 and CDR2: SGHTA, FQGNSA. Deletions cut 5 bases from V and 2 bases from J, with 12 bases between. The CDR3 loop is CASSNGGVNTEAFF. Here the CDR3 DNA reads TGTGCCAGCAGCAATGGAGGGGTAAACACTGAAGCTTTCTTT.

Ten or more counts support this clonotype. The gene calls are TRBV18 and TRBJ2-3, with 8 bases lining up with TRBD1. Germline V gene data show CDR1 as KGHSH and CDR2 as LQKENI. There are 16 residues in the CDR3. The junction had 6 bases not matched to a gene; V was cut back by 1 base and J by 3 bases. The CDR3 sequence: CASSPRPDRETDTQYF. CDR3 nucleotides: TGTGCCAGCTCACCACGACCGGACAGGGAGACAGATACGCAGTATTTT.

CDR3 nucleotide sequence: TGTGCCTGGGACAGACTGAACACTGAAGCTTTCTTT. Translating it yields CAWDRLNTEAFF. This chain uses TRBV30 with TRBJ1-1, with a tentative D call TRBD1 (5 bases). Germline CDR1 GTSNPN, CDR2 SVGIG (reference sequence). The V and J ends lost 5 bases and 0 bases respectively, with 7 bases between them. This CDR3 is 12 amino acids long.

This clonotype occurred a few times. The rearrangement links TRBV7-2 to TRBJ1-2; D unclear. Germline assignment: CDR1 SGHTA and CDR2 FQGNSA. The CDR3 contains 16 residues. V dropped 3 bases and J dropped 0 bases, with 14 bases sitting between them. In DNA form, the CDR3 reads TGTGCCAGCAGCTTGGCCCCGACAAGTCCTAACTATGGCTACACCTTC. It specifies CASSLAPTSPNYGYTF. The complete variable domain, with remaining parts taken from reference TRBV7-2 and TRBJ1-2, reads GAGVSQSPSNKVTEKGKDVELRCDPISGHTALYWYRQSLGQGLEFLIYFQGNSAPDKSGLPSDRFSAERTGGSVSTLTIQRTQQEDSAVYLCASSLAPTSPNYGYTFGSGTRLTVV.

Written as DNA, the CDR3 is TGTGCCAGCAGCTACACGACAGGCGTGACCGTACGTGAGCAGTTCTTC. Protein: CASSYTTGVTVREQFF. The genes are TRBV12-3 or TRBV12-4 and TRBJ2-1, with D tentatively TRBD1 (6 bases). CDR3 length equals 16 residues. The V end lost 6 bases, the J end lost 9 bases, and 24 bases lay between the germline ends.

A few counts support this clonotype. CDR3 region: CASSLASGGGEGETQYF. The CDR3, as DNA: TGTGCCAGCAGTTTAGCCTCCGGGGGCGGGGAAGGAGAGACCCAGTACTTC. The chain is built from TRBV27 and TRBJ2-5; D assignment may be TRBD1 or TRBD2 (6 bases each). The CDR3 runs 17 residues. CDR1 is MNHEY, CDR2 SMNVEV, per germline (reference sequence). Between the trimmed V and J ends, which lost 2 bases and 4 bases, there was a span of 20 bases.

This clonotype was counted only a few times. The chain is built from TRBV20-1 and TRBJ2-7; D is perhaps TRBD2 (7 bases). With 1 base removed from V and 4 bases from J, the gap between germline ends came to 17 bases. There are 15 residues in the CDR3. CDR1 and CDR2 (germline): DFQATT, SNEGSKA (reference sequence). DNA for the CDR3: TGCAGTGCTAGAGGGACCGGGGGGCGCATTTACGAGCAGTACTTC. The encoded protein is CSARGTGGRIYEQYF.

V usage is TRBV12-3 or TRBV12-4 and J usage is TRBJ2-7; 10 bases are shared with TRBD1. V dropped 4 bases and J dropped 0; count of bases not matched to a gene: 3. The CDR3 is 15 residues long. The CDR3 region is CASSYGQGGSYEQYV. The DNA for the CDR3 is TGTGCCAGCAGTTATGGACAGGGGGGCTCCTACGAGCAGTACGTC.

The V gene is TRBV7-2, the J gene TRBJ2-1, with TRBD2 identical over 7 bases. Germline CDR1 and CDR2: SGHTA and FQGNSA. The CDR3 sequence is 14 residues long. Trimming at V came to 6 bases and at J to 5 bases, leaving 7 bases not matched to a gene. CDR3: CASSQRGVDNEQFF. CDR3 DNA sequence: TGTGCCAGCAGTCAACGGGGGGTCGACAATGAGCAGTTCTTC.

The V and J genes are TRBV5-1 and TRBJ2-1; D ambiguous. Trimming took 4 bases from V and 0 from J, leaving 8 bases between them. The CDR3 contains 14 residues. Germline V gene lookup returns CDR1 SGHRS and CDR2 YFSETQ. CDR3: CASSKRDSYNEQFF. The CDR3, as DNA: TGCGCCAGCAGCAAAAGGGACTCCTACAATGAGCAGTTCTTC.

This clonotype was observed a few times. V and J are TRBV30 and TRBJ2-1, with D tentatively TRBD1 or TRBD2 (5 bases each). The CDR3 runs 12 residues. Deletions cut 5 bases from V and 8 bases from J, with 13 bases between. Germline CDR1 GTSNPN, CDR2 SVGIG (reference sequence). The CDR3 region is CAWERGDDEQFF. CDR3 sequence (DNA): TGTGCCTGGGAGAGGGGTGACGATGAGCAGTTCTTC.

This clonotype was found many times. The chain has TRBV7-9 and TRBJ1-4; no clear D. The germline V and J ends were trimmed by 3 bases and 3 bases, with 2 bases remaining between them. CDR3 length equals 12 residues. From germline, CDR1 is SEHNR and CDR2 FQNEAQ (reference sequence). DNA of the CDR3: TGTGCCAGCAGCTTGTCTAATGAAAAACTGTTTTTT. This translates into CASSLSNEKLFF.

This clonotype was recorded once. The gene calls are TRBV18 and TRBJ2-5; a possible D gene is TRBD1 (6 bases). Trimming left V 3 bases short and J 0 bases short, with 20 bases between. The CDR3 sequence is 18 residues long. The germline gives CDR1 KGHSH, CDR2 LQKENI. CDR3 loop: CASSPRLRGGAYQETQYF. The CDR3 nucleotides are TGTGCCAGCTCACCGCGGCTCCGAGGGGGAGCCTACCAAGAGACCCAGTACTTC.

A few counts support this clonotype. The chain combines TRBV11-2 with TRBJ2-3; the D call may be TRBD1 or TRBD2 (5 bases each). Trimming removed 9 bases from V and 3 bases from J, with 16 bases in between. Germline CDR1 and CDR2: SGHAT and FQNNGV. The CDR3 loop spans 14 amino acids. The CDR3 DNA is TGTGCCAGTCTGGGCACCTGGGGGACAGATACGCAGTATTTT. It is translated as CASLGTWGTDTQYF.

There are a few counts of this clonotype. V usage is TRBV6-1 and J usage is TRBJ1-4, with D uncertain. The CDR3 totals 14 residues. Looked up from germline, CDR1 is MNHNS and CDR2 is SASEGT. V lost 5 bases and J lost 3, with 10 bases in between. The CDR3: CASSRTESNEKLFF. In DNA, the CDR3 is TGTGCCAGCAGTCGGACCGAATCTAATGAAAAACTGTTTTTT.

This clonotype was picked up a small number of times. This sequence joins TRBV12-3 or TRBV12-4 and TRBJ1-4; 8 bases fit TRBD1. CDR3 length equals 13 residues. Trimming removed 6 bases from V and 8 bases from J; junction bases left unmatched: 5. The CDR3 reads CASRDRGSEKLFF. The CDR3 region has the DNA TGTGCCAGCAGAGACAGGGGCTCCGAAAAACTGTTTTTT.

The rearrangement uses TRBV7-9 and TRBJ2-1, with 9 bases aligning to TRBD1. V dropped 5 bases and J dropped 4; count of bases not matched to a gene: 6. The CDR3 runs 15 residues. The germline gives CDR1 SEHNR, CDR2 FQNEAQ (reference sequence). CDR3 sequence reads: CASSKDGTGYNEQFF. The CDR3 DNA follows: TGTGCCAGCAGCAAGGACGGGACAGGGTACAATGAGCAGTTCTTC.

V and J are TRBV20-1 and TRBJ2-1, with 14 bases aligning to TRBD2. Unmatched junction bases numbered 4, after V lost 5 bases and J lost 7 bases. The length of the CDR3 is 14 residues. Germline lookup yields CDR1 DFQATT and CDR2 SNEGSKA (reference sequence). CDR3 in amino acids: CSALWTSGGNEQFF. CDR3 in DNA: TGCAGTGCTCTATGGACTAGCGGGGGGAATGAGCAGTTCTTC.